This TCR beta chain is from a study of human T cells and chemical hapten exposure. As for the study in general: From small differences in pooled library volume came most of the variation in per-sample TCR yields. Overall study findings and caveats: After DPC sensitization, TCRs above 1 in 1000 frequency showed no change.

Time point meaning: healthy volunteer bleed at 6 weeks. The template was total RNA from unfractionated whole blood. Germline-derived CDR1 and CDR2 are MNHEY and SMNVEV (reference sequence). With 3 bases removed from V and 1 base from J, the gap between germline ends came to 10 bases. The CDR3 sequence is 14 residues long. In the authors' workflow: Counting gave a median of approximately 96,000 TCRs per sample, with values ranging from roughly 20,000 to 700,000. From the RACE reads, TCRdb called clonotypes with MiXCR, one entry per CDR3 protein. None of the V and J calls come from the authors' own analysis; TCRdb made them. Counted here are fewer than 40,000 distinct CDR3 sequences, 4.5% to 5.5% occurring once; the ten biggest clones make up 13%. This clonotype was observed a handful of times. Its target is not known.

This chain uses TRBV27 with TRBJ2-7, with D tentatively TRBD2 (6 bases). This clonotype was obtained from a human donor in good health. Some clones in this sample may be carry-over from other donors' samples. Sequenced: whole blood. The CDR3 loop is CASSFSGSSYEQYF. The CDR3 nucleotides read TGTGCCAGCAGTTTTAGCGGTAGTTCCTACGAGCAGTACTTC.